Listed here is a single TCR beta chain. This sample was included in a study of T cell changes during pregnancy in multiple sclerosis. Per the germline V gene, CDR1 is MDHEN and CDR2 is SYDVKM. CDR3 length: 15 residues. The V and J ends lost 3 bases and 2 bases respectively, with 12 bases between them. Measured with immunoSEQ multiplex PCR; TCRdb has only the in-frame clones, and not every one. The repertoire holds 20,000 to 25,000 clones, with about 85% as singletons. The source was CD8+ T cells from peripheral blood mononuclear cells, collected in the first trimester of pregnancy. The origin of this receptor is a female donor in good health, enrolled as a control in a pregnancy study. The chain joins TRBV28 to TRBJ2-3, with unresolved D. The chain's CDR3 is CASSLPSASTDTQYF. As DNA, the CDR3 is TGTGCCAGCAGTTTGCCCAGCGCCTCCACAGATACGCAGTATTTT. Looking up the rest from reference TRBV28 and TRBJ2-3 gives the full variable domain: DVKVTQSSRYLVKRTGEKVFLECVQDMDHENMFWYRQDPGLGLRLIYFSYDVKMKEKGDIPEGYSVSREKKERFSLILESASTNQTSMYLCASSLPSASTDTQYFGPGTRLTVL.